This TCR beta chain was sequenced for a study of technical replicates of blood from several donors. The junction had 3 bases not matched to a gene; V was cut back by 5 bases and J by 5 bases. CDR1 is SEHNR and CDR2 is FQNEAQ in the germline V gene (reference sequence). The CDR3 has 13 residues. Method: immunoSEQ multiplex PCR; TCRdb's copy keeps in-frame clones and lacks some. In the table there are more than 10,000 clones, 75% to 85% of which are singletons. This receptor was taken from a human donor in good health. Sequences were obtained from PBMCs. The V gene is TRBV7-9, the J gene TRBJ2-5; 9 nucleotides align to TRBD1. The DNA for the CDR3 is TGTGCCAGCAGCCCTGGACAGGGGGAGACCCAGTACTTC. It codes for CASSPGQGETQYF.